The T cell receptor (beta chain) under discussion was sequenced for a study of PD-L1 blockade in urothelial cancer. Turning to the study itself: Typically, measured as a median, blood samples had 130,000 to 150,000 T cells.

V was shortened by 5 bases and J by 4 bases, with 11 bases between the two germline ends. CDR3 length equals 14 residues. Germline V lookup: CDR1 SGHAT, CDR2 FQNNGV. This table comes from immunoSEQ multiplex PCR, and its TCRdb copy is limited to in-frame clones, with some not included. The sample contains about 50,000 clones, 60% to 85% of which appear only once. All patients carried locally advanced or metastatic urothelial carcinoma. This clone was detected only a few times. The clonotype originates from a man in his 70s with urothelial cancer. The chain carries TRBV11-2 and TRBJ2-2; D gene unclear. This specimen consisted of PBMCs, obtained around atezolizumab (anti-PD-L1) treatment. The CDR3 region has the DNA TGTGCCAGCAGCCCAGCTCGGAGCACCGGGGAGCTGTTTTTT. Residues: CASSPARSTGELFF.